The 15 T cell receptor beta chains reported below all come from one sample, sequenced in a study of blood T cell repertoires in COVID-19. The repertoire was sequenced with immunoSEQ multiplex PCR; TCRdb's copy has only in-frame clones and lacks some. The sample carries 200,000 to 300,000 clones, more than 85% recorded once. Specimen: peripheral blood. The receptor source for this set is a woman aged 55-69 years with COVID-19, enrolled during active disease.

The chain has TRBV9 and TRBJ2-2; D is possibly TRBD1 (6 bases). CDR3 length equals 15 residues. Trimming left V 1 base short and J 6 bases short, with 13 bases between. Germline assignment: CDR1 SGDLS and CDR2 YYNGEE. The CDR3 protein is CASSVRGIGAGELFF. In DNA form, the CDR3 reads TGTGCCAGCAGCGTAAGGGGGATCGGTGCCGGGGAGCTGTTTTTT.

The chain is built from TRBV28 and TRBJ1-2, with 8 positions matching TRBD1. Per the germline V gene, CDR1 is MDHEN and CDR2 is SYDVKM. This CDR3 has 14 residues. The junction had 6 bases not matched to a gene; V was cut back by 5 bases and J by 4 bases. The CDR3 sequence: CASSVGTGLYGYTF. CDR3 sequence (DNA): TGTGCCAGCAGTGTGGGGACAGGACTCTATGGCTACACCTTC.

The V and J genes are TRBV10-3 and TRBJ1-2; 8 nucleotides align to TRBD1. V gave up 3 bases and J gave up 0 bases; unmatched junction bases: 6. This CDR3 region has 16 residues. Germline V gene lookup returns CDR1 ENHRY and CDR2 SYGVKD. CDR3 amino acids: CAISDQHRGANYGYTF. The CDR3 nucleotides read TGTGCCATCAGTGACCAACACAGGGGGGCTAACTATGGCTACACCTTC.

This clone was detected only once. The chain uses TRBV4-2 and TRBJ2-7; 9 positions agree with TRBD2. Looked up from germline, CDR1 is LGHNA and CDR2 is YNFKEQ. The junction had 6 bases not matched to a gene; V was cut back by 0 bases and J by 6 bases. This CDR3 is built from 15 residues. CDR3 residues: CASSQDQREVFEQYF. As DNA, the CDR3 is TGTGCCAGCAGCCAAGATCAGCGGGAGGTCTTCGAGCAGTACTTC.

The chain is built from TRBV18 and TRBJ1-4; the D gene is possibly TRBD1 (5 bases). Trimming removed 2 bases at V and 12 bases at J, with 7 bases between. CDR3 length: 11 residues. In germline, CDR1 is KGHSH, CDR2 LQKENI. The CDR3 sequence is CASSPSRELFF. Written as DNA, the CDR3 is TGTGCCAGCTCACCAAGCAGGGAACTGTTTTTT.

The chain employs TRBV28 and TRBJ2-4, with 7 bases identical to TRBD2. The CDR3 has 14 residues. V lost 6 bases and J lost 1; bases outside the gene matches: 3. CDR1 and CDR2 (germline): MDHEN, SYDVKM. CDR3 protein: CASRGGSAKNIQYF. Here the CDR3 DNA reads TGTGCCAGCAGGGGGGGGTCGGCCAAAAACATTCAGTACTTC.

The V gene is TRBV9, the J gene TRBJ2-7, with TRBD2 matching 8 bases. The germline gives CDR1 SGDLS, CDR2 YYNGEE. The J segment lost 5 bases and the V segment lost 1 base, leaving 11 bases of the junction unmatched. This CDR3 comprises 16 residues. The DNA of the CDR3 is TGTGCCAGCAGCGTATCAGCGGGAGCCTATGGCCACGAGCAGTACTTC. This sequence encodes CASSVSAGAYGHEQYF. Using reference TRBV9 and TRBJ2-7 for the parts outside the CDR3, the full variable domain is DSGVTQTPKHLITATGQRVTLRCSPRSGDLSVYWYQQSLDQGLQFLIQYYNGEERAKGNILERFSAQQFPDLHSELNLSSLELGDSALYFCASSVSAGAYGHEQYFGPGTRLTVT.

This clone was picked up a small number of times. DNA of the CDR3: TGTGCCAGCAGTAGGGGCAGGGGGAGCTCTGAAGCTTTCTTT. It is translated as CASSRGRGSSEAFF. The rearrangement joins TRBV6-5 to TRBJ1-1, with 7 bases lining up with TRBD1. The CDR3 contains 14 residues. With V trimmed by 5 bases and J by 6 bases, 9 bases remained unmatched. Germline-derived CDR1 and CDR2 are MNHEY and SVGAGI.

This chain joins TRBV18 and TRBJ2-5; 7 nucleotides match TRBD2. Germline CDR1 reads KGHSH; CDR2 reads LQKENI. The junction had 8 bases not matched to a gene; V was cut back by 5 bases and J by 2 bases. The length of the CDR3 is 15 residues. The CDR3 nucleotides read TGTGCCAGCTCAACCCGTCTAGCGGTTCAAGAGACCCAGTACTTC. Translation: CASSTRLAVQETQYF.

The J gene is TRBJ2-3, the V gene TRBV5-5; 8 nucleotides match TRBD1. Germline CDR1 and CDR2: SGHKS and YYEKEE (reference sequence). With 4 bases clipped from V and 1 base from J, the junction kept 5 bases outside the gene matches. The CDR3 sequence is 15 residues long. The CDR3 DNA reads TGTGCCAGCAGCACCGGACAGGGAGGCACAGATACGCAGTATTTT. Translating gives CASSTGQGGTDTQYF.

This chain joins TRBV11-2 and TRBJ2-1, with TRBD2 matching 15 bases. V lost 2 bases to trimming and J lost 15 bases; unmatched junction nucleotides: 11. The CDR3 loop spans 16 amino acids. CDR1 and CDR2 (germline): SGHAT, FQNNGV. The DNA for the CDR3 is TGTGCCAGCAGCTTAACCCCCGGACTAGCGGGAGGGCCCCGGTTCTTC. This gives the protein CASSLTPGLAGGPRFF.

The rearrangement joins TRBV7-2 to TRBJ2-3; 9 positions match TRBD2. The CDR3 totals 14 residues. The ends lost 6 bases at V and 4 bases at J; junction bases unmatched: 5. Germline CDR1 SGHTA, CDR2 FQGNSA. The CDR3 reads CASRFSGSPDTQYF. For the CDR3, the DNA is TGTGCCAGCAGATTTAGCGGGAGCCCAGATACGCAGTATTTT.

The gene calls are TRBV7-6 and TRBJ2-1, with a weak D call TRBD1 (5 bases). V was shortened by 5 bases and J by 0 bases, with 11 bases between the two germline ends. The CDR3 has 15 residues. Germline CDR1 is SGHVS and CDR2 is FNYEAQ. This CDR3 reads CASSMRQSSYNEQFF. Written as DNA, the CDR3 is TGTGCCAGCAGCATGCGACAGAGCTCCTACAATGAGCAGTTCTTC.

This chain uses TRBV27 with TRBJ1-6, with 9 bases lining up with TRBD1. Germline lookup yields CDR1 MNHEY and CDR2 SMNVEV (reference sequence). Trimming cost V 5 bases and J 9 bases; bases outside gene matches: 2. This CDR3 comprises 13 residues. Here the CDR3 DNA reads TGTGCCAGCAGTACGACAGGGGGTTCACCCCTCCACTTT. Amino acids: CASSTTGGSPLHF.

This chain uses TRBV6-2 or TRBV6-3 with TRBJ2-1; 8 bases match TRBD2. Losses at the gene ends were 2 bases for V and 4 bases for J; bases not matched to a gene: 7. Germline CDR1 reads MNHEY; CDR2 reads SVGEGT. The CDR3 length is 16 residues. The CDR3 is CASSYPLAGLYNEQFF. For the CDR3, the DNA is TGTGCCAGCAGTTACCCCCTAGCGGGCCTTTACAATGAGCAGTTCTTC.